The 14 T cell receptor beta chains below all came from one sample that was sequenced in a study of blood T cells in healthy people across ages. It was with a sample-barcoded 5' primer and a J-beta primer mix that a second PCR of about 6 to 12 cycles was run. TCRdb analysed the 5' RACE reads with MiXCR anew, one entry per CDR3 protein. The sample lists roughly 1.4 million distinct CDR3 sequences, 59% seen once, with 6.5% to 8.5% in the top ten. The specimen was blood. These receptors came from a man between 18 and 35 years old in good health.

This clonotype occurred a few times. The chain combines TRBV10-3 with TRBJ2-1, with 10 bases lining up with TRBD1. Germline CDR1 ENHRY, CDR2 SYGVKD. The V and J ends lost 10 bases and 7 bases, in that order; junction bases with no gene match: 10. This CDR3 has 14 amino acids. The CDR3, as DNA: TGTGCCACCACCGGGGACAGGGGTGAAAATGAGCAGTTCTTC. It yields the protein CATTGDRGENEQFF.

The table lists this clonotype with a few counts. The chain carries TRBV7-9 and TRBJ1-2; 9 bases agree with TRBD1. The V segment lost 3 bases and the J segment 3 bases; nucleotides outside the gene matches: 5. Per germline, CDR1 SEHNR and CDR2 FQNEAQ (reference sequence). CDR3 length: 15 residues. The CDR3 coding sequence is TGTGCCAGCAGCTTTACAGGGGGCTGGGACTATGGCTACACCTTC. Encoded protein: CASSFTGGWDYGYTF.

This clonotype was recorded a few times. DNA for the CDR3: TGCAGTGCTAGAGGACAGCCCAATCAGCCCCAGCATTTT. The encoded protein is CSARGQPNQPQHF. V usage is TRBV20-1 and J usage is TRBJ1-5; maybe TRBD1 (5 bases). CDR3 length: 13 residues. The ends were cut back, 1 base at V and 3 bases at J, with 7 bases in the middle. CDR1 is DFQATT and CDR2 is SNEGSKA in the germline V gene (reference sequence).

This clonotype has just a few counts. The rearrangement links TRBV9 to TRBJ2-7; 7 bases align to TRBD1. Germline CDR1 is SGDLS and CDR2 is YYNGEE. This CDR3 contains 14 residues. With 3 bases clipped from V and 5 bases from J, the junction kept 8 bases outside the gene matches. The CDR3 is CASSGRDSSDEQYF. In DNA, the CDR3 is TGTGCCAGCAGCGGCCGGGACAGTAGCGACGAGCAGTACTTC. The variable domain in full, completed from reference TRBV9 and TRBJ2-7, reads DSGVTQTPKHLITATGQRVTLRCSPRSGDLSVYWYQQSLDQGLQFLIQYYNGEERAKGNILERFSAQQFPDLHSELNLSSLELGDSALYFCASSGRDSSDEQYFGPGTRLTVT.

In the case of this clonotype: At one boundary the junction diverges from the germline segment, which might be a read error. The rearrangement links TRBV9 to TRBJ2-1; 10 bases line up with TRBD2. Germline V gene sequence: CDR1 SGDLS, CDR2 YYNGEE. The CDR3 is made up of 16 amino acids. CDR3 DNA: TGTGCCAGCAGCAATAGCGGGAGGAGCTCCCACAATGAGCAGTTCTTC. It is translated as CASSNSGRSSHNEQFF.

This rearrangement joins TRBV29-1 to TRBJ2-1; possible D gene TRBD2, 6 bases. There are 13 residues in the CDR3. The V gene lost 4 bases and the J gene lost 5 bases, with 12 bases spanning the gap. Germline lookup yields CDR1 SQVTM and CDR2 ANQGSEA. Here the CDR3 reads CSVVWRDHNEQFF. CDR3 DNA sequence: TGCAGCGTTGTGTGGAGGGATCACAATGAGCAGTTCTTC.

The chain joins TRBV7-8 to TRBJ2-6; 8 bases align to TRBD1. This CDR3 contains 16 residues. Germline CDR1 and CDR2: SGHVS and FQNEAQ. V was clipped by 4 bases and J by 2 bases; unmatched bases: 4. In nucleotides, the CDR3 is TGTGCCAGCAGCTCTCAGGGGGCGACTGGGGCCAACGTCCTGACTTTC. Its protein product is CASSSQGATGANVLTF.

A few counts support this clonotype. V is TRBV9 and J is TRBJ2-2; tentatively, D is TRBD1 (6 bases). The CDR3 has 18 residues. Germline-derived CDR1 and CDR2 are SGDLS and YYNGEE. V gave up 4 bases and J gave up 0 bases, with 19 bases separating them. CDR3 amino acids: CASSPRPGQQPNTGELFF. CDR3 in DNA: TGTGCCAGCAGCCCCCGACCTGGACAGCAACCGAACACCGGGGAGCTGTTTTTT.

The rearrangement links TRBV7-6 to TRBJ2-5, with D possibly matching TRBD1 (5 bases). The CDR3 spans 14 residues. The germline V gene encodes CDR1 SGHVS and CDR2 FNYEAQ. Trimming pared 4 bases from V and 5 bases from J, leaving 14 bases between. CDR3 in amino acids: CASSSAPAGETQYF. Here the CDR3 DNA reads TGTGCCAGCAGCTCAGCCCCCGCAGGGGAGACCCAGTACTTC.

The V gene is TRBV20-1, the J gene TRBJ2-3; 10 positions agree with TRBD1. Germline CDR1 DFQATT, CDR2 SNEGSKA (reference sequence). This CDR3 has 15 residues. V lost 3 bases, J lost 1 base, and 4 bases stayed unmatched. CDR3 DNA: TGCAGTGCTAGCCCCGGGACAGGGGGCACAGATACGCAGTATTTT. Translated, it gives CSASPGTGGTDTQYF.

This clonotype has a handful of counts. CDR3 sequence (DNA): TGCGCCAGCAGCCACCAACAAAGGACAGACAGCACAGATACGCAGTATTTT. As protein: CASSHQQRTDSTDTQYF. This chain links TRBV4-1 with TRBJ2-3; possibly TRBD1 for D (6 bases). Germline CDR1 MGHRA, CDR2 YSYEKL. V was trimmed by 3 bases and J by 0 bases, leaving 16 bases between them. The CDR3 runs to 17 residues.

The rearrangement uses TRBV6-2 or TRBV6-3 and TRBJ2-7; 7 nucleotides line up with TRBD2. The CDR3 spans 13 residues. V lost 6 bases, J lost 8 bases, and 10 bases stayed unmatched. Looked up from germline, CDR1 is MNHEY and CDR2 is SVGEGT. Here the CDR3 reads CASSRDRGDKQYF. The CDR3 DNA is TGTGCCAGCAGCCGGGATCGGGGGGATAAGCAGTACTTC.

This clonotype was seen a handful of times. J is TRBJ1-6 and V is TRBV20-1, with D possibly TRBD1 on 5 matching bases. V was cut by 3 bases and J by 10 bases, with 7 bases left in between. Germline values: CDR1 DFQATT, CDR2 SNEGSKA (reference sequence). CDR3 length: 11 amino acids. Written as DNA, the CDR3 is TGCAGTGCTAGTGGGGGATCACCCCTCCACTTT. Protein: CSASGGSPLHF.

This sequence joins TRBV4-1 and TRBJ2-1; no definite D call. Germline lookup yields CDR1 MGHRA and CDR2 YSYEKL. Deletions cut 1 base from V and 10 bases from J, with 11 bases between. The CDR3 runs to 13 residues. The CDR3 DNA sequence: TGCGCCAGCAGCCAAGTTCATCTAGACGAGCAGTTCTTC. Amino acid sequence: CASSQVHLDEQFF.